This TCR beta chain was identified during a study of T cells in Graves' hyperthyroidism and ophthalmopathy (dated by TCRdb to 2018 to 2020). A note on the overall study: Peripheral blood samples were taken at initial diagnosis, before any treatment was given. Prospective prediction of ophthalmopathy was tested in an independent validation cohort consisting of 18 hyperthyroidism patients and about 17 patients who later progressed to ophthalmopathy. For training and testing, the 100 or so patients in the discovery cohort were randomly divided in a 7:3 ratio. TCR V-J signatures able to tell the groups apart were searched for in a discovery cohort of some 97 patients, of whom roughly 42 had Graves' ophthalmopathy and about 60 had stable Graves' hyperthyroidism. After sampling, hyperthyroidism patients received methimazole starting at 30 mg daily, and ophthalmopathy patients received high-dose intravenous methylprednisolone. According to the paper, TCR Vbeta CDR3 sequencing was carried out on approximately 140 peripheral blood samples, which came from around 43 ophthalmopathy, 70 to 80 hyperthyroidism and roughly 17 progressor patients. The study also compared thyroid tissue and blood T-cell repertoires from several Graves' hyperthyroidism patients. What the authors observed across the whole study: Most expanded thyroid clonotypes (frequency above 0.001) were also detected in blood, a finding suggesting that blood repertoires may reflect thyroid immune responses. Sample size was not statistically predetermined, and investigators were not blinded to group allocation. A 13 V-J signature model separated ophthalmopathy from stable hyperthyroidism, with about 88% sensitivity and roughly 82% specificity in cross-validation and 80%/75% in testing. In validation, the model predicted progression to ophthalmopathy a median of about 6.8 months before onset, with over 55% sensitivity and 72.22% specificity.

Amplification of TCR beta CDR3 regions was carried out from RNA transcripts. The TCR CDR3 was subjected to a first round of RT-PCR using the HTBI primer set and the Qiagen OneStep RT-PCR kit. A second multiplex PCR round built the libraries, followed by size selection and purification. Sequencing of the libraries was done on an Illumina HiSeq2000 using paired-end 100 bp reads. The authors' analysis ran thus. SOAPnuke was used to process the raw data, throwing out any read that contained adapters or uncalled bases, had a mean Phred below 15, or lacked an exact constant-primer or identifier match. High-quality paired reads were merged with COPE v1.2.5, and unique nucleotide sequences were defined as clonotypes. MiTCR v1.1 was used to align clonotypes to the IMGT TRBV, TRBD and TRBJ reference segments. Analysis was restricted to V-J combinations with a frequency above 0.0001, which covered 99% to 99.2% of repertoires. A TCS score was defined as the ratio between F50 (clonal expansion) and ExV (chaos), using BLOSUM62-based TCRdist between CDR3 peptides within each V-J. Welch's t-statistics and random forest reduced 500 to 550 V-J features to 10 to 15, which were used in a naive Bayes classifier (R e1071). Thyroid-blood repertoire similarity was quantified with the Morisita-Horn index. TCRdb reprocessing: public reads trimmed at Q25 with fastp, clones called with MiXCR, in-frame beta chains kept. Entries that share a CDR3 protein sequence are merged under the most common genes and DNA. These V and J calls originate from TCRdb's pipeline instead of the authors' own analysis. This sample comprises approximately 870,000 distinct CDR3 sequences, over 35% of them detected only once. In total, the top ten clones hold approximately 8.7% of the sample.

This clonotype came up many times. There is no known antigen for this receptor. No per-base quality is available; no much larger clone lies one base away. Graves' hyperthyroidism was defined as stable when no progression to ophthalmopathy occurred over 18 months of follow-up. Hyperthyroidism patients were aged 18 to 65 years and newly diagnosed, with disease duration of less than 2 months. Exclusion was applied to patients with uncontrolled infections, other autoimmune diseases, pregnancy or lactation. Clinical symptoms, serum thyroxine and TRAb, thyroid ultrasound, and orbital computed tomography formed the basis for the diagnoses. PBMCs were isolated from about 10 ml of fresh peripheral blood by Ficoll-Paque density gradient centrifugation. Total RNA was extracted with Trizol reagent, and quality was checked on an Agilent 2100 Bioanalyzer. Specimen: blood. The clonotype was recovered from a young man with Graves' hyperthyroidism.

The CDR3 corresponds to CSAGQSSYEQYF. The bases read TGCAGTGCGGGACAGAGCTCCTACGAGCAGTACTTC. Here the chain combines TRBV29-1 and TRBJ2-7; a tentative D call is TRBD1 (7 bases match). CDR1 and CDR2 are read off the germline V gene as SQVTM and ANQGSEA. The CDR3 spans 12 residues, from the cysteine through the phenylalanine. Here the CDR3 DNA is all that survives: 36 bases in frame from base 1.